Detailed here is one T cell receptor beta chain. Its specificity is not known. PCR primers comprised 60 Vbeta and 13 Jbeta primers. The table came from immunoSEQ multiplex PCR; TCRdb's copy has only in-frame clones and leaves some out. The table lists about 110,000 clones, with around 6.5% in the top ten. The entry originates in a study of cytomegalovirus exposure and HLA in healthy donors. Looking at the study overall: In terms of ancestry, the Caucasian-associated cluster contained around four fifths of the approximately 400 genotyped donors.

Findings and caveats of the study: Cytomegalovirus association was listed for 164 TCR beta chains.

The V end lost 4 bases, the J end lost 1 base, and 18 bases lay between the germline ends. This CDR3 is built from 16 residues. CDR1 is SQVTM and CDR2 is ANQGSEA in the germline V gene. The material sequenced was PBMCs. The chain links TRBV29-1 to TRBJ2-3; D may be TRBD2 (6 bases). The TCR sequence derives from a man aged 40-55 years in good health and CMV-seropositive. The CDR3 spells CSVASMSSGGTDTQYF. The CDR3 coding sequence is TGCAGCGTTGCCTCAATGAGTTCGGGGGGCACAGATACGCAGTATTTT.